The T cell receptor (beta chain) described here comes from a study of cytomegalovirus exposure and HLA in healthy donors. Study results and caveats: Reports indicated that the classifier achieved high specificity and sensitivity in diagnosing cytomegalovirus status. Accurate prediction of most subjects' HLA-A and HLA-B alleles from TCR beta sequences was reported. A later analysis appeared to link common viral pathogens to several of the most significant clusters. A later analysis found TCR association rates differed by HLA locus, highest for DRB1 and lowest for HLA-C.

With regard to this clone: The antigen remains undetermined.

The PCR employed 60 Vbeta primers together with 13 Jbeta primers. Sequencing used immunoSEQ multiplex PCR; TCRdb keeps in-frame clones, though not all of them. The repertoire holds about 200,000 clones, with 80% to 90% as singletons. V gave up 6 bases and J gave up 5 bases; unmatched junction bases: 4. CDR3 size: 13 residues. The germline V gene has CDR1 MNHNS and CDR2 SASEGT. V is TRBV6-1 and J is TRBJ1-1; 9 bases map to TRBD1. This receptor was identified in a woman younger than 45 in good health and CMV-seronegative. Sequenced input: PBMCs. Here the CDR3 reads CASRRTGVTEAFF. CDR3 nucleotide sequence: TGTGCCAGCAGGAGGACAGGGGTAACTGAAGCTTTCTTT.